The clone carrying this T cell receptor beta chain shows up as medium-sized by frequency. Its specificity is unknown. These data are taken from a study of human CD8 memory T cell subsets. Germline lookup yields CDR1 LGHDT and CDR2 YNNKEL (reference sequence). The CDR3 runs 14 residues. Production of TCR beta libraries used UMI-labeled 5' RACE as the method. Reprocessing the 5' RACE reads, TCRdb reports a single entry for every CDR3 protein and omits DNA. The sample data list about 4,300 distinct CDR3 sequences. Enrichment of total CD8+ T cells was achieved using negative magnetic separation. RNA came from duplicate vials of roughly 160,000 sorted CD8+ T cells per subset. General study points: Beta chains of the T cell receptor were the only chains the study sequenced. Between stem-like memory and precursor exhausted T cell repertoires, overlap was minimal.

This rearrangement joins TRBV3-1 to TRBJ2-2. The sequencing input was CD8+ T cells from PBMCs. The sequence was collected from a human donor in good health. The CDR3 region is CASSQALQPGELFF. The whole variable domain, remainder taken from reference TRBV3-1 and TRBJ2-2, is DTAVSQTPKYLVTQMGNDKSIKCEQNLGHDTMYWYKQDSKKFLKIMFSYNNKELIINETVPNRFSPKSPDKAHLNLHINSLELGDSAVYFCASSQALQPGELFFGEGSRLTVL.